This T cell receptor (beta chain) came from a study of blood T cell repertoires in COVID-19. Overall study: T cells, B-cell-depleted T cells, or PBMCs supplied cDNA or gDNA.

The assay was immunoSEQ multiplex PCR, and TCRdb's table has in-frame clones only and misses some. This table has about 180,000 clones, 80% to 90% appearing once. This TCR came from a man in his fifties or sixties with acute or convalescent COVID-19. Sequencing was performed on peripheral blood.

CDR3 region: CASSPRTGAGQPQHF. As DNA, the CDR3 is TGTGCCAGCAGTCCGCGGACAGGGGCTGGTCAGCCCCAGCATTTT. This rearrangement joins TRBV28 to TRBJ1-5; 9 positions agree with TRBD1. Germline assignment: CDR1 MDHEN and CDR2 SYDVKM. The CDR3 has 15 residues. J gave up 6 bases and V 5 bases, and 8 bases lay outside the gene matches.